One sample yielded the 26 T cell receptor beta chains listed below, sequenced in a study of T cells in Graves' hyperthyroidism and ophthalmopathy. Amplification of TCR beta CDR3 regions was performed using RNA transcripts as template. Researchers ran a first-round RT-PCR on the TCR CDR3 using the HTBI primer set. Via MiXCR, TCRdb re-called the multiplex PCR reads, giving one row per CDR3 protein. The table lists hundreds of thousands of distinct CDR3 sequences, around 38% of them singletons, with 8.9% in the top ten. The sequenced sample consisted of blood. All receptors come from a man between 18 and 29 years old with Graves' hyperthyroidism.

This clonotype came up many times. The chain couples TRBV7-9 to TRBJ2-6, with D unclear. Germline V gene data show CDR1 as SEHNR and CDR2 as FQNEAQ (reference sequence). Trimming cost V 5 bases and J 1 base, with 9 bases left between them. The CDR3 totals 15 residues. The CDR3 DNA sequence: TGTGCCAGCAGCCCCCCCGGTTCTGGGGCCAACGTCCTGACTTTC. Encoded protein: CASSPPGSGANVLTF.

The sample holds a few counts of this clonotype. The V gene is TRBV19, the J gene TRBJ1-5, with 11 bases aligning to TRBD1. The V gene end was trimmed by 5 bases and the J gene end by 1 base; junction bases not matched to a gene: 4. The CDR3 length is 16 residues. CDR1 and CDR2 from the germline V gene are LNHDA and SQIVND (reference sequence). CDR3 bases: TGTGCCAGTAGTCCCCGGGACAGGGGGAGCAATCAGCCCCAGCATTTT. It codes for CASSPRDRGSNQPQHF.

This clonotype has only a few counts. This sequence joins TRBV5-6 and TRBJ1-5, with 8 bases that match TRBD1. The trim removed 6 bases at V and 3 bases at J, leaving 11 bases unmatched. Germline V gives CDR1 SGHDT, CDR2 YYEEEE. The CDR3 extends over 16 amino acids. CDR3 sequence (DNA): TGTGCCAGCATCCTAGTCCCGGACAGGGTCAATCAGCCCCAGCATTTT. It yields the protein CASILVPDRVNQPQHF. Drawing the rest from reference TRBV5-6 and TRBJ1-5, the complete variable domain is DAGVTQSPTHLIKTRGQQVTLRCSPKSGHDTVSWYQQALGQGPQFIFQYYEEEERQRGNFPDRFSGHQFPNYSSELNVNALLLGDSALYLCASILVPDRVNQPQHFGDGTRLSIL.

J is TRBJ1-1 and V is TRBV5-6; 7 nucleotides match TRBD1. The V gene's germline CDR1 is SGHDT and CDR2 YYEEEE. The CDR3 length is 12 residues. V lost 4 bases and J lost 10; bases outside the gene matches: 7. CDR3 residues: CASSVLTGVAFF. In nucleotides, the CDR3 is TGTGCCAGCAGCGTTCTTACAGGGGTAGCTTTCTTT.

In this sample, this clonotype turned up a few times. J is TRBJ2-5 and V is TRBV6-5; TRBD2 matches 12 bases. Germline CDR1 MNHEY, CDR2 SVGAGI. The CDR3 totals 14 residues. Germline trimming cut 5 bases from V and 9 bases from J; bases unmatched to any gene: 7. Written as DNA, the CDR3 is TGTGCCAGCAGTCCGTGGACTAGCGGGACGGCCCAGTACTTC. Encoded protein: CASSPWTSGTAQYF.

The rearrangement joins TRBV14 to TRBJ2-7, with a tentative D call TRBD2 (5 bases). V lost 2 bases and J 3 bases, leaving 14 bases between the germline ends. The CDR3 consists of 15 residues. The germline V gene encodes CDR1 SGHDN and CDR2 FVKESK. The CDR3 protein is CASSQLAEAVYEQYF. The CDR3 DNA follows: TGTGCCAGCAGCCAACTGGCGGAGGCCGTCTACGAGCAGTACTTC.

Concerning this clonotype itself: This sequence may be a read error, since a much larger clone differs from it by one base. Likely a read error: the CDR3 ends without its conserved phenylalanine or tryptophan. The rearrangement joins TRBV7-9 to TRBJ2-5; perhaps TRBD2 as D (5 bases). This CDR3 spans 15 amino acids. With 2 bases removed from V and 5 bases from J, the gap between germline ends came to 15 bases. CDR1 is SEHNR, CDR2 FQNEAQ, per germline (reference sequence). CDR3 amino acids: CASSLLQRAGETQYS. CDR3 bases: TGTGCCAGCAGCTTACTCCAGAGGGCCGGGGAGACCCAGTACTCC.

Concerning this clonotype: This may come from a read error, since a much larger clone is one base off. No conserved phenylalanine or tryptophan is present at the end of the CDR3, so a read error is the likely explanation. The chain employs TRBV15 and TRBJ2-7; tentatively, D is TRBD2 (5 bases). The CDR3 length is 13 residues. The ends were cut back, 6 bases at V and 3 bases at J, with 12 bases in the middle. Looked up from germline, CDR1 is LNHNV and CDR2 is YYDKDF (reference sequence). The DNA for the CDR3 is TGTGCCACCAGGGGCGGGTCTGGCTACGAGCAGTACCTC. Translation gives CATRGGSGYEQYL.

Ten or more counts support this clonotype. This chain links TRBV2 with TRBJ1-6; D remains ambiguous. V lost 10 bases, J lost 6 bases, and 16 bases lay in between. The germline gives CDR1 SNHLY, CDR2 FYNNEI. This CDR3 comprises 14 residues. The CDR3 loop is CATPGRYLNSPLHF. In DNA form, the CDR3 reads TGTGCCACTCCGGGCCGCTACCTTAATTCACCCCTCCACTTT.

The chain recombines TRBV19 with TRBJ2-6; tentatively, D is TRBD2 (5 bases). This CDR3 spans 16 amino acids. Germline CDR1 and CDR2: LNHDA and SQIVND (reference sequence). V was cut by 1 base and J by 2 bases, with 9 bases left in between. CDR3 region: CASSIARGTGANVLTF. In nucleotides, the CDR3 is TGTGCCAGTAGTATAGCCCGGGGAACTGGGGCCAACGTCCTGACTTTC.

As regards this clonotype: This may be a read error, as it is one base from a much larger clone. The rearrangement joins TRBV2 to TRBJ2-3; D gene uncertain. The CDR3 runs to 11 residues. Germline CDR1 is SNHLY and CDR2 is FYNNEI. Between the trimmed V and J ends, which lost 6 bases and 5 bases, there was a span of 6 bases. CDR3: CASRERDTQYF. Written as DNA, the CDR3 is TGTGCCAGCAGGGAGAGAGATACGCAGTATTTT. The complete variable domain, with remaining parts taken from reference TRBV2 and TRBJ2-3, reads EPEVTQTPSHQVTQMGQEVILRCVPISNHLYFYWYRQILGQKVEFLVSFYNNEISEKSEIFDDQFSVERPDGSNFTLKIRSTKLEDSAMYFCASRERDTQYFGPGTRLTVL.

V gene TRBV12-3 or TRBV12-4 combines with J gene TRBJ2-7; 8 positions match TRBD1. This CDR3 has 15 residues. Losses at the gene ends were 4 bases for V and 5 bases for J; bases not matched to a gene: 10. CDR3 sequence reads: CASSSRDRIIHEQYF. The CDR3 coding sequence is TGTGCCAGCAGTTCCCGGGACAGGATAATCCACGAGCAGTACTTC.

This rearrangement joins TRBV12-3 or TRBV12-4 to TRBJ1-1; 7 bases fit TRBD1. The V segment lost 0 bases and the J segment 1 base; nucleotides outside the gene matches: 5. The length of the CDR3 is 16 residues. CDR3 nucleotide sequence: TGTGCCAGCAGTTTAGCCCCTGACAGGGCGAACACTGAAGCTTTCTTT. Protein product: CASSLAPDRANTEAFF.

DNA of the CDR3: TGCAGCGTTGTAAGGCAGAAGAACACTGAAGCTTTCTTT. Protein product: CSVVRQKNTEAFF. V usage is TRBV29-1 and J usage is TRBJ1-1; no definite D call. CDR3 length: 13 amino acids. The V gene lost 4 bases and the J gene lost 1 base, with 10 bases spanning the gap. Per the germline V gene, CDR1 is SQVTM and CDR2 is ANQGSEA.

The rearrangement joins TRBV4-1 to TRBJ2-5, with D perhaps matching TRBD2 (6 bases). The V end was cut by 0 bases, the J end by 7 bases, with 15 bases between. The CDR3 is 15 residues long. In germline, CDR1 is MGHRA, CDR2 YSYEKL. The CDR3 sequence is CASSQEGGTSGTQYF. CDR3 DNA sequence: TGCGCCAGCAGCCAAGAAGGTGGGACTTCGGGGACCCAGTACTTC.

This clonotype was seen many times. V and J are TRBV6-6 and TRBJ2-5, with D tentatively TRBD1 (7 bases). The CDR3 spans 12 residues. Germline V gene lookup returns CDR1 MNHNY and CDR2 SVGAGI (reference sequence). The V and J ends lost 6 bases and 5 bases respectively, with 10 bases between them. DNA of the CDR3: TGTGCCAGCAGACCAGGGGGGGAGACCCAGTACTTC. This translates into CASRPGGETQYF.

This clonotype turned up a few times. A much larger clone is a single base away; this may be a read error. The V call is TRBV15, the J call TRBJ2-5; 7 bases match TRBD1. The CDR3 is 13 amino acids. Germline V CDR1 and CDR2: LNHNV, YYDKDF (reference sequence). Here the CDR3 reads CATSSRGQETQCF. CDR3 DNA: TGTGCCACCAGCAGTAGGGGGCAAGAGACCCAGTGCTTC.

This chain connects TRBV12-3 or TRBV12-4 to TRBJ1-4; tentatively, D is TRBD1 (6 bases). V lost 3 bases and J lost 4, with 24 bases in between. The CDR3 spans 19 residues. The CDR3 loop is CASSFSLPVGGRGNEKLFF. The CDR3, as DNA: TGTGCCAGCAGTTTTTCTCTCCCGGTTGGGGGGCGAGGTAATGAAAAACTGTTTTTT.

This clonotype has ten or more counts. The rearrangement links TRBV5-1 to TRBJ2-2; D may be TRBD2 (6 bases). This CDR3 has 15 residues. V was trimmed by 2 bases and J by 0 bases, leaving 8 bases between them. Germline V gene lookup returns CDR1 SGHRS and CDR2 YFSETQ. The CDR3 loop is CASSFSGTNTGELFF. In DNA form, the CDR3 reads TGCGCCAGCAGCTTTAGCGGAACGAACACCGGGGAGCTGTTTTTT.

There are a few counts of this clonotype. The chain combines TRBV2 with TRBJ1-1; TRBD1 aligns across 7 bases. The germline gives CDR1 SNHLY, CDR2 FYNNEI. This CDR3 comprises 14 residues. Trimming at V came to 6 bases and at J to 6 bases, leaving 10 bases not matched to a gene. The CDR3: CASSFGQAGAEAFF. The CDR3 region has the DNA TGTGCCAGCAGCTTCGGACAGGCGGGCGCTGAAGCTTTCTTT.

The chain combines TRBV7-2 with TRBJ2-7; D perhaps matches TRBD2 (5 bases). Germline-derived CDR1 and CDR2 are SGHTA and FQGNSA. V shed 5 bases and J shed 2 bases, with 16 bases lying between them. The CDR3 consists of 15 residues. CDR3 loop: CASSLSELAPYEQYF. The CDR3 nucleotides read TGTGCCAGCAGCCTCTCGGAGCTAGCCCCCTACGAGCAGTACTTC.

The table lists this clonotype with many counts. The chain recombines TRBV15 with TRBJ1-5; possible D gene TRBD1, 6 bases. The CDR3 consists of 17 residues. Trimming removed 1 base from V and 8 bases from J, with 21 bases in between. Germline V CDR1 and CDR2: LNHNV, YYDKDF (reference sequence). CDR3 DNA sequence: TGTGCCACCAGCAGAGTTCGAGGGGCAGGGGAAATAGAGCCCCAGCATTTT. It translates to CATSRVRGAGEIEPQHF.

The chain has TRBV6-5 and TRBJ1-1; D is ambiguous. This CDR3 has 14 amino acids. Trimming cost V 9 bases and J 1 base, with 15 bases left between them. Germline lookup yields CDR1 MNHEY and CDR2 SVGAGI. The CDR3 region is CARPLKGANTEAFF. The CDR3 DNA follows: TGTGCCAGACCACTTAAGGGCGCGAACACTGAAGCTTTCTTT.

The gene calls are TRBV7-2 and TRBJ1-1; D ambiguous. CDR1 is SGHTA and CDR2 is FQGNSA in the germline V gene. V dropped 4 bases and J dropped 7 bases, with 25 bases sitting between them. This CDR3 has 17 amino acids. This chain's CDR3 is CASSSPRETVMGGEAFF. In DNA form, the CDR3 reads TGTGCCAGCAGCTCGCCGAGGGAAACGGTAATGGGTGGTGAAGCTTTCTTT.

The chain uses TRBV19 and TRBJ2-5; 14 nucleotides align to TRBD2. Per the germline V gene, CDR1 is LNHDA and CDR2 is SQIVND (reference sequence). The CDR3 is made up of 17 amino acids. Trimming at V came to 5 bases and at J to 7 bases, leaving 12 bases not matched to a gene. The CDR3 sequence: CASSLGLAGGSEATQYF. The CDR3 DNA follows: TGTGCCAGTAGTCTCGGACTAGCGGGAGGTTCGGAGGCGACCCAGTACTTC.

A remark on this clonotype: A much larger clone sits a single nucleotide away, making a read error possible. The chain joins TRBV9 to TRBJ1-6; D is ambiguous. The CDR3 is 13 amino acids. The germline V gene has CDR1 SGDLS and CDR2 YYNGEE. Trimming removed 3 bases from V and 10 bases from J, with 11 bases in between. The CDR3: CASSGVDGSPLHF. CDR3 in DNA: TGTGCCAGCAGCGGAGTGGATGGGTCACCCCTCCACTTT. Looking up the rest from reference TRBV9 and TRBJ1-6 gives the full variable domain: DSGVTQTPKHLITATGQRVTLRCSPRSGDLSVYWYQQSLDQGLQFLIQYYNGEERAKGNILERFSAQQFPDLHSELNLSSLELGDSALYFCASSGVDGSPLHFGNGTRLTVT.